The rows below give T cell receptor beta chains drawn from one sample of a study of blood T cell repertoires in COVID-19. The data were produced by immunoSEQ multiplex PCR, yet TCRdb's version contains in-frame clones alone and is incomplete. Of about 240,000 clones listed, about 84% are singletons. The material sequenced was peripheral blood. The receptor set was obtained from a man of 80 years or more with acute or convalescent COVID-19. Each CDR3 is given without its conserved first and last residue.

j_call: TRBJ1-1
v_call: TRBV5-5
cdr3_aa: ASSLDRSNTEAF

j_call: TRBJ2-1
v_call: TRBV18
cdr3_aa: ASSQATGGSAINEQF

j_call: TRBJ2-2
v_call: TRBV5-5
cdr3_aa: ASSFSAVNTGELF

j_call: TRBJ2-2
v_call: TRBV11-2
cdr3_aa: ASSLAGAFTGELF

j_call: TRBJ2-2
v_call: TRBV5-1
cdr3_aa: ASSLRAQGNTGELF

j_call: TRBJ2-3
v_call: TRBV13
cdr3_aa: ASSFGQGRTDTQY

j_call: TRBJ2-7
v_call: TRBV29-1
cdr3_aa: SVGGGILYEQY

j_call: TRBJ2-2
v_call: TRBV9
cdr3_aa: ASSVISGTGELF

j_call: TRBJ2-3
v_call: TRBV6-5
cdr3_aa: ASRSLPYTDTQY

j_call: TRBJ2-5
v_call: TRBV15
cdr3_aa: ATSQGVRETQY

j_call: TRBJ2-7
v_call: TRBV14
cdr3_aa: ASSLLGGYEQY

j_call: TRBJ2-7
v_call: TRBV7-9
cdr3_aa: ASSLGDRGNEQY

j_call: TRBJ1-1
v_call: TRBV5-1
cdr3_aa: ASSLFTGYSNTEAF

j_call: TRBJ1-5
v_call: TRBV12-3/TRBV12-4
cdr3_aa: ASSLGEGQPQH

j_call: TRBJ2-2
v_call: TRBV10-2
cdr3_aa: ASRSGQDEGELF

j_call: TRBJ1-6
v_call: TRBV10-2
cdr3_aa: ASSPGRRDSPLH

j_call: TRBJ1-5
v_call: TRBV5-1
cdr3_aa: ASSWDSSNQPQH

j_call: TRBJ2-3
v_call: TRBV3-1/TRBV3-2
cdr3_aa: ASSQAVSTDTQY

j_call: TRBJ1-1
v_call: TRBV2
cdr3_aa: ASSEVRGGRAF

j_call: TRBJ1-1
v_call: TRBV5-1
cdr3_aa: ASSARTGAAEAF

j_call: TRBJ2-7
v_call: TRBV11-1
cdr3_aa: ASSRPGQGSYEQY

j_call: TRBJ2-3
v_call: TRBV29-1
cdr3_aa: SVGQGSLTDTQY

j_call: TRBJ2-3
v_call: TRBV14
cdr3_aa: ASSQGPAPGGTDTQY

j_call: TRBJ1-2
v_call: TRBV3-1/TRBV3-2
cdr3_aa: ASSQLITQGGYT

j_call: TRBJ2-7
v_call: TRBV24-1
cdr3_aa: ATQAGGGAYEQY

j_call: TRBJ1-1
v_call: TRBV24-1
cdr3_aa: ATSDSGVVNTEAF

j_call: TRBJ1-1
v_call: TRBV3-1/TRBV3-2
cdr3_aa: ASSQDGARGGNTEAF

j_call: TRBJ2-2
v_call: TRBV27
cdr3_aa: ASSFRRTSGSNTGELF